One sample yielded the 7 T cell receptor beta chains listed below, sequenced in a study of cytomegalovirus exposure and HLA in healthy donors. Primers for the PCR totalled 60 Vbeta and 13 Jbeta. Assay used: immunoSEQ multiplex PCR; TCRdb lists only in-frame clones, some missing. The sample includes approximately 140,000 clones. The sample taken for sequencing was PBMCs. These receptor sequences come from a woman aged 40 to 55 in good health and CMV-seronegative.

In DNA form, the CDR3 reads TGTGCCAGCAGCGCCCAGGGCGCAGAGCAGTTCTTC. Translating it yields CASSAQGAEQFF. V and J are TRBV9 and TRBJ2-1; possibly TRBD1 for D (5 bases). Germline lookup yields CDR1 SGDLS and CDR2 YYNGEE. The V end lost 3 bases, the J end lost 10 bases, and 11 bases lay between the germline ends. The CDR3 is 12 amino acids.

This chain uses TRBV7-2 with TRBJ2-3; 11 bases map to TRBD2. After removal of 5 bases from V and 1 base from J, the junction contained 5 bases not matched to a gene. The CDR3 consists of 16 residues. CDR1 is SGHTA and CDR2 is FQGNSA in the germline V gene. CDR3 sequence (DNA): TGTGCCAGCAGCCCCACTAGCGGGGGAGGCACAGATACGCAGTATTTT. Protein product: CASSPTSGGGTDTQYF.

The genes are TRBV5-6 and TRBJ1-2, with D possibly TRBD1 on 5 matching bases. Germline V gene data show CDR1 as SGHDT and CDR2 as YYEEEE. This CDR3 contains 16 residues. Trimming took off 4 bases at V and 0 bases at J, with 16 bases between the two ends. DNA of the CDR3: TGTGCCAGCAGCGGGGGTACTAGCTATACTAACTATGGCTACACCTTC. Amino acids: CASSGGTSYTNYGYTF. The entire variable domain, with the rest obtained from reference TRBV5-6 and TRBJ1-2, is as follows: DAGVTQSPTHLIKTRGQQVTLRCSPKSGHDTVSWYQQALGQGPQFIFQYYEEEERQRGNFPDRFSGHQFPNYSSELNVNALLLGDSALYLCASSGGTSYTNYGYTFGSGTRLTVV.

The rearrangement links TRBV4-3 to TRBJ2-3, with a tentative D call TRBD1 (5 bases). CDR1 and CDR2 (germline): LGHNA, YSLEER. Deletions cut 4 bases from V and 3 bases from J, with 14 bases between. This CDR3 region has 15 residues. The DNA of the CDR3 is TGCGCCAGCAGCCTCCAGGGTGCAGAAACAGATACGCAGTATTTT. This gives the protein CASSLQGAETDTQYF.

The V gene is TRBV5-1, the J gene TRBJ1-1; no firm D call. CDR1 is SGHRS and CDR2 is YFSETQ in the germline V gene. Trimming stripped 5 bases from V and 11 bases from J, with 19 bases between. The CDR3 covers 13 residues. DNA for the CDR3: TGCGCCAGCAGTATGGGGAGTTCACTGGGCGCTTTCTTT. It specifies CASSMGSSLGAFF.

The chain joins TRBV10-3 to TRBJ1-2, with D unresolved. Germline CDR1 is ENHRY and CDR2 is SYGVKD. V was shortened by 0 bases and J by 8 bases, with 10 bases between the two germline ends. The CDR3 is 13 amino acids. In nucleotides, the CDR3 is TGTGCCATCAGTGAGTCTAGCACGGAGGGCTACACCTTC. This encodes CAISESSTEGYTF.

The J gene is TRBJ2-3, the V gene TRBV7-3; D possibly corresponds to TRBD2 (5 bases). V lost 4 bases, J lost 1 base, and 9 bases lay in between. CDR1 is SGHTA, CDR2 FQGTGA, per germline. The CDR3 runs to 14 residues. CDR3 sequence reads: CASSSGIRTDTQYF. The DNA for the CDR3 is TGTGCCAGCAGCTCCGGGATACGCACAGATACGCAGTATTTT.